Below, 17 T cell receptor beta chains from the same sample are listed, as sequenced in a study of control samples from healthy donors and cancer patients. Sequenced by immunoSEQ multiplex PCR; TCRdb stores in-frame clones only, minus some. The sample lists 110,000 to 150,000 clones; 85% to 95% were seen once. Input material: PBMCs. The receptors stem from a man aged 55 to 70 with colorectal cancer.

In DNA form, the CDR3 reads TGCGCCAGCAGCCAACCTGGACTTGAAAAACTGTTTTTT. This translates into CASSQPGLEKLFF. The J gene is TRBJ1-4, the V gene TRBV4-3; D is unresolved. With 2 bases removed from V and 7 bases from J, the gap between germline ends came to 8 bases. The CDR3 contains 13 residues. The germline V gene encodes CDR1 LGHNA and CDR2 YSLEER.

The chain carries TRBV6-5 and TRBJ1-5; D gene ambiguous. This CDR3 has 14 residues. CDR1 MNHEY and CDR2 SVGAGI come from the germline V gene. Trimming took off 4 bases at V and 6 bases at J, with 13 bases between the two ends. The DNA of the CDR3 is TGTGCCAGCAGTTCCCGGGGATGGGGTCAGCCCCAGCATTTT. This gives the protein CASSSRGWGQPQHF.

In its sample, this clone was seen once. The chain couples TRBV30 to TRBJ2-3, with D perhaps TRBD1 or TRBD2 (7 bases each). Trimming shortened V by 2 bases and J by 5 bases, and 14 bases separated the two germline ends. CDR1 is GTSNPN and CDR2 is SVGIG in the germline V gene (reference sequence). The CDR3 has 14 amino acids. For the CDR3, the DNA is TGTGCCTGGAGTCCAGGGGGGGCCCAAGATACGCAGTATTTT. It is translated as CAWSPGGAQDTQYF.

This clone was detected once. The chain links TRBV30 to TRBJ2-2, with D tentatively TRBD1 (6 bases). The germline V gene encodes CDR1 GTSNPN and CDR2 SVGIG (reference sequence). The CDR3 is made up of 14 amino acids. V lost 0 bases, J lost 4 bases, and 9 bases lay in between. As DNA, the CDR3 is TGTGCCTGGAGTGTAGGGACACCCACCGGGGAGCTGTTTTTT. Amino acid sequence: CAWSVGTPTGELFF.

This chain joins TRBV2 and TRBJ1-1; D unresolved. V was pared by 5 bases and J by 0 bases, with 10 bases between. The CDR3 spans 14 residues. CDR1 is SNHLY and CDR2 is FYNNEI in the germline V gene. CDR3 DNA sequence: TGTGCCAGCAGTTACCGGACGGTGAACACTGAAGCTTTCTTT. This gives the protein CASSYRTVNTEAFF.

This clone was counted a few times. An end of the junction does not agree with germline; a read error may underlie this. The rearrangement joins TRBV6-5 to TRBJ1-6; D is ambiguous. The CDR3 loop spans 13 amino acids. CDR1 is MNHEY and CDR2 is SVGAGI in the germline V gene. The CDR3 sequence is CASRYFGDSPLHF. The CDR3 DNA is TGTGCCAGCCGTTACTTCGGGGATTCACCCCTCCACTTT.

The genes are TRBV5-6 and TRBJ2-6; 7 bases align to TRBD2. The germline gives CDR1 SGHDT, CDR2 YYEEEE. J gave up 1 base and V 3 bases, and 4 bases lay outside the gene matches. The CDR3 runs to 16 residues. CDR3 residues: CASSSPGGSGANVLTF. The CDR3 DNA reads TGTGCCAGCAGCTCCCCCGGGGGGTCTGGGGCCAACGTCCTGACTTTC.

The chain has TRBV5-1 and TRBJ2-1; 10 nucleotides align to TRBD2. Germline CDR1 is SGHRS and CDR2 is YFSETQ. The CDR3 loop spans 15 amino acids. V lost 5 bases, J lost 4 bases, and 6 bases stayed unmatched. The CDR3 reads CASSSGLASYNEQFF. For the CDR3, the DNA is TGCGCCAGCAGTTCGGGACTAGCGAGTTACAATGAGCAGTTCTTC.

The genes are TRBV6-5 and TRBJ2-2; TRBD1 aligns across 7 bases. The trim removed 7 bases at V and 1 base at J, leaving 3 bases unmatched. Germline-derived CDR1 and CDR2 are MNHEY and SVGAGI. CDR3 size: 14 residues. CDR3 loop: CASKGQMNTGELFF. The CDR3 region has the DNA TGTGCCAGCAAGGGACAGATGAACACCGGGGAGCTGTTTTTT.

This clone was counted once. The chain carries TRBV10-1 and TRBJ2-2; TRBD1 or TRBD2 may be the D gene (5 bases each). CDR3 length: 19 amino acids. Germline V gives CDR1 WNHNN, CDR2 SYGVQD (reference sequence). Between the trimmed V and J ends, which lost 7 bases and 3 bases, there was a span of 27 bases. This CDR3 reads CASTATIVRDRVYTGELFF. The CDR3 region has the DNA TGCGCCAGCACCGCAACTATCGTAAGGGACCGGGTGTACACCGGGGAGCTGTTTTTT.

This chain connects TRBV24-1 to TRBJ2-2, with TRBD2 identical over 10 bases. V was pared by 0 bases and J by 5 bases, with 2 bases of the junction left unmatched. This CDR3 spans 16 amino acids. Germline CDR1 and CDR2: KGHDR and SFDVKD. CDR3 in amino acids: CATSDLPSGGTGELFF. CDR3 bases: TGTGCCACCAGTGATTTGCCTAGCGGGGGAACCGGGGAGCTGTTTTTT.

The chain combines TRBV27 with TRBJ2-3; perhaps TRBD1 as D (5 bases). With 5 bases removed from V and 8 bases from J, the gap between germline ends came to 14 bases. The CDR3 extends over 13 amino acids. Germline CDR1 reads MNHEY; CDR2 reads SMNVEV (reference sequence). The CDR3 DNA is TGTGCCAGCAGTAAGGGGCAACGGCCTACGCAGTATTTT. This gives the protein CASSKGQRPTQYF.

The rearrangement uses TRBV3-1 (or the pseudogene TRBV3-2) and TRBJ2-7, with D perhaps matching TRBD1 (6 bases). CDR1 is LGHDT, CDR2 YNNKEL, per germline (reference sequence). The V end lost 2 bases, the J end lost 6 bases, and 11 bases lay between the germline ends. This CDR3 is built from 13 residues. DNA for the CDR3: TGTGCCAGCAGCCAAAGCAGGGGCGGCGAGCAGTACTTC. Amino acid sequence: CASSQSRGGEQYF.

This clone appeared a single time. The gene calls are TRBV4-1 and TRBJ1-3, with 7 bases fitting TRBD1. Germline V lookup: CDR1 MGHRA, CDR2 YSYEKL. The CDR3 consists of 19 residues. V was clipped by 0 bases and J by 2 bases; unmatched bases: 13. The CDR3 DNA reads TGCGCCAGCAGCCAAGAAACTCCCCAGGGGGTCGCCCCTGGAAACACCATATATTTT. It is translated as CASSQETPQGVAPGNTIYF.

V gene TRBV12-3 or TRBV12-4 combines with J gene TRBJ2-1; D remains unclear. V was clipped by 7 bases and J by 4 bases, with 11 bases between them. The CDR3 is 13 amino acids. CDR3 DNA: TGTGCCAGCACCCTGACGAGTTACAATGAGCAGTTCTTC. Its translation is CASTLTSYNEQFF.

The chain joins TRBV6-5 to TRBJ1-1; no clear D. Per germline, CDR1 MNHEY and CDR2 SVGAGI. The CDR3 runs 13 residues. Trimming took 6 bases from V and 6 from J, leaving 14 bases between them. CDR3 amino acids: CASSPHREAEAFF. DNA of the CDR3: TGTGCCAGCAGCCCCCATAGGGAGGCTGAAGCTTTCTTT.

CDR3 sequence (DNA): TGTGCCAGCAGCGTAGGTCGGGTGGGGGGCACAGATACGCAGTATTTT. It codes for CASSVGRVGGTDTQYF. The chain is built from TRBV9 and TRBJ2-3; the D gene could be TRBD1 or TRBD2 (5 bases each). This CDR3 has 16 amino acids. Per germline, CDR1 SGDLS and CDR2 YYNGEE. V lost 0 bases, J lost 1 base, and 12 bases lay in between.